Reported below is one TCR beta chain. The antigen is undetermined. The data were obtained in a study of T cell responses to AZD1222 COVID-19 vaccine. This CDR3 has 15 residues. Germline V gene sequence: CDR1 SGHRS, CDR2 YFSETQ. Between the trimmed V and J ends, which lost 0 bases and 4 bases, there was a span of 13 bases. Study-wide results and limits: Seropositive status at baseline applied to only five or six AZD1222 recipients.

Sequencing used immunoSEQ multiplex PCR; TCRdb keeps in-frame clones, though not all of them. The sample includes some 92,000 clones, about 91% of them seen just once. This receptor was obtained from an adult in good health. The chain recombines TRBV5-1 with TRBJ1-1, with D tentatively TRBD1 (6 bases). The sequenced sample was peripheral blood, obtained on day 0 of AZD1222 vaccination. DNA of the CDR3: TGCGCCAGCAGCTTGGTTATTGGAGGGGGCACTGAAGCTTTCTTT. It translates to CASSLVIGGGTEAFF.